One sample yielded the 28 T cell receptor beta chains listed below, sequenced in a study of cytomegalovirus exposure and HLA in healthy donors. The PCR had 60 Vbeta and 13 Jbeta primers. Measured with immunoSEQ multiplex PCR; TCRdb has only the in-frame clones, and not every one. Here the sample spans under 95,000 clones, around 81% being singletons. Sequencing was carried out using PBMCs. These receptors came from a male donor in good health and CMV-seronegative.

The chain recombines TRBV7-2 with TRBJ2-3; D gene uncertain. Trimming pared 1 base from V and 3 bases from J, leaving 11 bases between. Germline V gene lookup returns CDR1 SGHTA and CDR2 FQGNSA. The length of the CDR3 is 15 residues. The CDR3 protein is CASSLVFSGTDTQYF. DNA for the CDR3: TGTGCCAGCAGCTTAGTCTTCTCCGGTACAGATACGCAGTATTTT.

This clone turned up a few times. The gene calls are TRBV7-9 and TRBJ2-5; maybe TRBD1 (6 bases). CDR1 and CDR2 from the germline V gene are SEHNR and FQNEAQ (reference sequence). The CDR3 is 15 residues long. The germline V and J ends were trimmed by 4 bases and 2 bases, with 14 bases remaining between them. The CDR3 DNA sequence: TGTGCCAGCAGCTCGGGCCCAGGGGCTCAAGAGACCCAGTACTTC. Translating gives CASSSGPGAQETQYF.

J is TRBJ1-1 and V is TRBV18, with a weak D call TRBD1 (5 bases). CDR3 length: 14 residues. Trimming left V 1 base short and J 1 base short, with 7 bases between. Germline CDR1 reads KGHSH; CDR2 reads LQKENI. The chain's CDR3 is CASSPLRGNTEAFF. Here the CDR3 DNA reads TGTGCCAGCTCACCACTAAGGGGGAACACTGAAGCTTTCTTT. Full variable domain (remainder filled in from reference TRBV18 and TRBJ1-1): NAGVMQNPRHLVRRRGQEARLRCSPMKGHSHVYWYRQLPEEGLKFMVYLQKENIIDESGMPKERFSAEFPKEGPSILRIQQVVRGDSAAYFCASSPLRGNTEAFFGQGTRLTVV.

Note on this clone: The junction departs from germline at one end; a sequencing error may be responsible. CDR3 sequence: CSSSLGWAGQVSTDTQYF. CDR3 nucleotide sequence: TGTTCCAGCAGCTTAGGGTGGGCGGGACAGGTGAGCACAGATACGCAGTATTTT. The genes are TRBV7-9 and TRBJ2-3, with 8 bases aligning to TRBD1. There are 18 residues in the CDR3. The germline V gene has CDR1 SEHNR and CDR2 FQNEAQ (reference sequence). Full variable domain (remainder filled in from reference TRBV7-9 and TRBJ2-3): DTGVSQNPRHKITKRGQNVTFRCDPISEHNRLYWYRQTLGQGPEFLTYFQNEAQLEKSRLLSDRFSAERPKGSFSTLEIQRTEQGDSAMYLCSSSLGWAGQVSTDTQYFGPGTRLTVL.

The chain couples TRBV28 to TRBJ2-5; tentative D call: TRBD1 (6 bases). The CDR3 has 18 amino acids. From germline, CDR1 is MDHEN and CDR2 SYDVKM. The V gene lost 6 bases and the J gene lost 2 bases, with 25 bases spanning the gap. CDR3 region: CASSSGVRGATEQETQYF. The CDR3 region has the DNA TGTGCCAGCAGCTCAGGGGTTAGGGGTGCAACAGAACAAGAGACCCAGTACTTC.

CDR3 nucleotide sequence: TGTGCCAGCAGCCCCCTCGGGGGGTTCTCTGGAAACACCATATATTTT. As protein: CASSPLGGFSGNTIYF. The chain joins TRBV9 to TRBJ1-3; possible D gene TRBD1, 5 bases. There are 16 residues in the CDR3. Looked up from germline, CDR1 is SGDLS and CDR2 is YYNGEE. V lost 4 bases, J lost 0 bases, and 14 bases lay in between.

This clone was seen once. The chain has TRBV7-9 and TRBJ1-2; 8 nucleotides agree with TRBD1. The CDR3 is 15 residues long. The V and J ends lost 2 bases and 6 bases, in that order; junction bases with no gene match: 8. Germline assignment: CDR1 SEHNR and CDR2 FQNEAQ (reference sequence). CDR3 nucleotide sequence: TGTGCCAGCAGCTTAATATTGGCAGGGGGCGATGGCTACACCTTC. Residues: CASSLILAGGDGYTF.

The J gene is TRBJ2-1, the V gene TRBV7-3; maybe TRBD2 (5 bases). The CDR3 spans 15 residues. The germline V gene encodes CDR1 SGHTA and CDR2 FQGTGA. Trimming left V 1 base short and J 0 bases short, with 7 bases between. The CDR3 nucleotides are TGTGCCAGCAGCTTAATGGGGAGCTCCTACAATGAGCAGTTCTTC. It yields the protein CASSLMGSSYNEQFF.

The J gene is TRBJ1-2, the V gene TRBV4-3; TRBD1 matches at 9 bases. Looked up from germline, CDR1 is LGHNA and CDR2 is YSLEER. The CDR3 totals 16 residues. After removal of 4 bases from V and 4 bases from J, the junction contained 10 bases not matched to a gene. The CDR3 reads CASSRSTDRGVYGYTF. The CDR3 nucleotides read TGCGCCAGCAGCCGATCAACTGACAGGGGGGTCTATGGCTACACCTTC.

The chain employs TRBV19 and TRBJ1-1, with D hard to call. Germline-derived CDR1 and CDR2 are LNHDA and SQIVND (reference sequence). The CDR3 extends over 11 amino acids. V lost 9 bases to trimming and J lost 2 bases, with 7 bases between them. CDR3 bases: TGTGCCAGCCGCCTAAACACTGAAGCTTTCTTT. Protein: CASRLNTEAFF.

The gene calls are TRBV2 and TRBJ2-7; TRBD2 aligns across 9 bases. The germline gives CDR1 SNHLY, CDR2 FYNNEI. The CDR3 covers 15 residues. The V and J ends lost 8 bases and 5 bases, in that order; junction bases with no gene match: 13. CDR3 protein: CASLRSGSDRDEQYF. The CDR3 DNA is TGTGCCAGCCTTCGTAGCGGGAGTGATAGAGACGAGCAGTACTTC.

The chain is built from TRBV5-1 and TRBJ2-7, with a tentative D call TRBD2 (5 bases). The CDR3 length is 14 residues. The V gene lost 4 bases and the J gene lost 7 bases, with 18 bases spanning the gap. Germline CDR1 SGHRS, CDR2 YFSETQ. The CDR3 here is CASSPGQFGGEQYF. DNA of the CDR3: TGCGCCAGCAGCCCGGGCCAGTTCGGCGGGGAGCAGTACTTC.

The CDR3 spells CASSQVGTPSTDTQYF. The CDR3 nucleotides are TGTGCCAGCAGCCAAGTGGGGACACCTAGCACAGATACGCAGTATTTT. The chain is built from TRBV14 and TRBJ2-3; the D gene is possibly TRBD1 (6 bases). CDR1 SGHDN and CDR2 FVKESK come from the germline V gene. This CDR3 region has 16 residues. Trimming shortened V by 1 base and J by 0 bases, and 11 bases separated the two germline ends.

The CDR3 DNA reads TGTGCCAGCAGCTTAAACTGGAGGGACACTGAAGCTTTCTTT. As protein: CASSLNWRDTEAFF. V usage is TRBV7-2 and J usage is TRBJ1-1; D gene uncertain. CDR3 length equals 14 residues. Germline V lookup: CDR1 SGHTA, CDR2 FQGNSA. Trimming pared 2 bases from V and 3 bases from J, leaving 10 bases between.

The chain carries TRBV6-5 and TRBJ2-5; D unresolved. Per the germline V gene, CDR1 is MNHEY and CDR2 is SVGAGI. Trimming left V 0 bases short and J 4 bases short, with 6 bases between. CDR3 length: 13 amino acids. The CDR3 coding sequence is TGTGCCAGCAGTTACTCGATAGCAGAGACCCAGTACTTC. Encoded protein: CASSYSIAETQYF.

The chain couples TRBV5-1 to TRBJ2-1; 14 bases agree with TRBD2. V shed 7 bases, J shed 11 bases, and the junction held 8 bases outside the gene matches. Germline V gene lookup returns CDR1 SGHRS and CDR2 YFSETQ. This CDR3 has 14 residues. CDR3 coding DNA: TGCGCCAGCTACCCCCGACTAGCGGGGGGGCAGCAGTTCTTC. Its translation is CASYPRLAGGQQFF. The whole variable domain, filled in from reference TRBV5-1 and TRBJ2-1, reads KAGVTQTPRYLIKTRGQQVTLSCSPISGHRSVSWYQQTPGQGLQFLFEYFSETQRNKGNFPGRFSGRQFSNSRSEMNVSTLELGDSALYLCASYPRLAGGQQFFGPGTRLTVL.

This sequence joins TRBV30 and TRBJ1-2, with D maybe TRBD1 (5 bases). CDR1 and CDR2 (germline): GTSNPN, SVGIG (reference sequence). V lost 0 bases and J 6 bases, leaving 14 bases between the germline ends. The CDR3 consists of 14 residues. CDR3 in amino acids: CAWSVWQGSDGYTF. The CDR3 DNA follows: TGTGCCTGGAGTGTTTGGCAGGGAAGTGATGGCTACACCTTC.

V gene TRBV10-3 combines with J gene TRBJ1-1; D gene uncertain. Germline V gives CDR1 ENHRY, CDR2 SYGVKD. The CDR3 consists of 11 residues. Trimming took off 10 bases at V and 1 base at J, with 7 bases between the two ends. Here the CDR3 DNA reads TGTGCCACCTCAGGGAACACTGAAGCTTTCTTT. Protein sequence: CATSGNTEAFF.

In DNA, the CDR3 is TGTGCCAGCAGCTTAGCGGGGAGGCATGAGCAGTTCTTC. Translating it yields CASSLAGRHEQFF. The chain has TRBV7-2 and TRBJ2-1; D possibly corresponds to TRBD2 (6 bases). The CDR3 totals 13 residues. The V and J ends lost 0 bases and 8 bases respectively, with 8 bases between them. The germline gives CDR1 SGHTA, CDR2 FQGNSA. The whole variable domain, remainder taken from reference TRBV7-2 and TRBJ2-1, is GAGVSQSPSNKVTEKGKDVELRCDPISGHTALYWYRQSLGQGLEFLIYFQGNSAPDKSGLPSDRFSAERTGGSVSTLTIQRTQQEDSAVYLCASSLAGRHEQFFGPGTRLTVL.

J is TRBJ2-7 and V is TRBV6-5, with TRBD2 matching 12 bases. CDR3 length: 14 residues. V trimming: 5 bases; J trimming: 3 bases; junction bases outside the gene matches: 2. CDR1 is MNHEY, CDR2 SVGAGI, per germline. The CDR3 protein is CASSPLAGGYEQYF. In DNA form, the CDR3 reads TGTGCCAGCAGTCCACTAGCGGGAGGCTACGAGCAGTACTTC.

V usage is TRBV4-1 and J usage is TRBJ1-2, with 7 bases lining up with TRBD1. Germline CDR1 MGHRA, CDR2 YSYEKL. V gave up 1 base and J gave up 2 bases; unmatched junction bases: 4. The CDR3 runs 15 residues. CDR3 in amino acids: CASSQAGGMNYGYTF. The CDR3, as DNA: TGCGCCAGCAGCCAAGCAGGGGGAATGAACTATGGCTACACCTTC.

The V gene is TRBV5-1, the J gene TRBJ2-5; D possibly corresponds to TRBD2 (6 bases). The tail of the sequence fits TRBJ2-7 better, so the J call may be wrong. CDR1 and CDR2 (germline): SGHRS, YFSETQ. This CDR3 region has 13 residues. For the CDR3, the DNA is TGCGCCAGCAGCCGCGGGGCAGACTACGAGCAGTACTTC. It specifies CASSRGADYEQYF.

CDR3 loop: CASKGDPNTEAFF. In nucleotides, the CDR3 is TGTGCCAGCAAGGGGGACCCGAACACTGAAGCTTTCTTT. The chain has TRBV2 and TRBJ1-1; TRBD1 might be the D (6 bases). The V end was cut by 7 bases, the J end by 1 base, with 10 bases between. CDR1 and CDR2 from the germline V gene are SNHLY and FYNNEI. This CDR3 is built from 13 residues.

The chain combines TRBV6-5 with TRBJ1-5; D ambiguous. The CDR3 covers 15 residues. The germline V and J ends were trimmed by 0 bases and 7 bases, with 13 bases remaining between them. Germline assignment: CDR1 MNHEY and CDR2 SVGAGI. The CDR3 bases are TGTGCCAGCAGTTACTCGAGGGCAGCCCGGCAGCCCCAGCATTTT. Protein product: CASSYSRAARQPQHF.

The chain employs TRBV21-1 and TRBJ1-5; no DNA check was done on the table's D call, TRBD1. TRBV21-1 is annotated as a pseudogene. This CDR3 comprises 18 residues. The CDR3 nucleotides are TGTGCCAGCAGCAAAGAGGAGGGGACAGGTTGCAGCAATCAGCCCCAGCATTTT. Its translation: CASSKEEGTGCSNQPQHF.

This sequence joins TRBV2 and TRBJ2-1; D perhaps matches TRBD2 (5 bases). Trimming removed 5 bases at V and 9 bases at J, with 17 bases between. The V gene's germline CDR1 is SNHLY and CDR2 FYNNEI. The CDR3 contains 14 residues. The CDR3 DNA is TGTGCCAGCAGTTCCCGGACTGGCGGGTGTGAGCAGTTCTTC. Its translation is CASSSRTGGCEQFF.

This clone was detected a few times. The rearrangement joins TRBV19 to TRBJ1-2, with a tentative D call TRBD1 (6 bases). The length of the CDR3 is 13 residues. With 6 bases removed from V and 7 bases from J, the gap between germline ends came to 15 bases. CDR1 is LNHDA, CDR2 SQIVND, per germline (reference sequence). CDR3 nucleotides: TGTGCCAGTAGCCCGTCCACAGGGTGTGGCTACACCTTC. Its protein product is CASSPSTGCGYTF.

This sequence joins TRBV5-1 and TRBJ2-7, with D possibly matching TRBD2 (6 bases). This CDR3 is built from 16 residues. V gave up 0 bases and J gave up 2 bases, with 15 bases separating them. Germline assignment: CDR1 SGHRS and CDR2 YFSETQ. The CDR3 coding sequence is TGCGCCAGCAGCTTGGCCTCGCCGGAGGGTGCCTACGAGCAGTACTTC. This sequence encodes CASSLASPEGAYEQYF.